The T cell receptor (beta chain) under discussion was sequenced for a study of control samples from healthy donors and cancer patients. Germline V gene data show CDR1 as MNHEY and CDR2 as SVGAGI. The CDR3 consists of 15 residues. This table comes from immunoSEQ multiplex PCR, and its TCRdb copy is limited to in-frame clones, with some not included. Here the sample spans 100,000 to 150,000 clones, 85% to 95% being singletons. Sequenced input: PBMCs. The clonotype comes from a man aged 80 or over with head and neck cancer. This sequence joins TRBV6-5 and TRBJ1-3; possibly TRBD1 or TRBD2 for D (6 bases each). The closer fit of TRBJ2-2 to the DNA end suggests the J call may be wrong. The CDR3 sequence is CASTRGERNTGELFF. The CDR3 DNA sequence: TGTGCCAGCACGAGGGGGGAGCGGAACACCGGGGAGCTGTTTTTT.